This TCR beta chain was captured in a study of T cell responses to AZD1222 COVID-19 vaccine. Overall study findings and caveats: White British ancestry dominated among donors, who included more females, and clonal diversity was possibly underestimated.

Repertoires were generated with immunoSEQ multiplex PCR, while TCRdb's copy carries only in-frame clones and drops some. This sample has roughly 100,000 clones; roughly nine tenths occur once, and the top ten carry 35% to 50%. About this clone itself: Its antigen is currently unknown.

Trimming left V 4 bases short and J 0 bases short, with 12 bases between. Germline lookup yields CDR1 LGHDT and CDR2 YNNKEL (reference sequence). This CDR3 has 16 amino acids. The chain is built from TRBV3-1 (or the pseudogene TRBV3-2) and TRBJ1-4; the D gene is possibly TRBD1 (6 bases). This clonotype originated in an adult who received the AZD1222 COVID-19 vaccine. Sequences were derived from peripheral blood, sampled 28 days after the second AZD1222 dose. The CDR3: CASSRTDSATNEKLFF. CDR3 bases: TGTGCCAGCAGCCGGACAGACTCTGCAACTAATGAAAAACTGTTTTTT.